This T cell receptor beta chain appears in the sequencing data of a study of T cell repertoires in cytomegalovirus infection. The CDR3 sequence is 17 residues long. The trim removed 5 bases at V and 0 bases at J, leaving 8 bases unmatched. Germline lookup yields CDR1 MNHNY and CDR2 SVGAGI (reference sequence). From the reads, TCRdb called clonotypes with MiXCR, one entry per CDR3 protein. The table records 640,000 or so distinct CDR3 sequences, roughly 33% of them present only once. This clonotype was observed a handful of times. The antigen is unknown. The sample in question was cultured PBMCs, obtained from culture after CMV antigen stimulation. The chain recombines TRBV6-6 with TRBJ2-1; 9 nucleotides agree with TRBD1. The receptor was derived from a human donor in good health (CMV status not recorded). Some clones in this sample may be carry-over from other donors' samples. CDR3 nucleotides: TGTGCCAGCAGTGCCACATCGACAGGGGGCTCCTACAATGAGCAGTTCTTC. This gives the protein CASSATSTGGSYNEQFF.